These 11 T cell receptor beta chains originate from one sample sequenced in a study of cytomegalovirus exposure and HLA in healthy donors. The study ran its PCR with 60 Vbeta and 13 Jbeta primers. Sequencing used immunoSEQ multiplex PCR; TCRdb keeps in-frame clones, though not all of them. The table includes 120,000 or so clones, more than 55% detected once. Sequenced: PBMCs. The receptor set was obtained from a man aged 18 to 35 in good health and CMV-seronegative.

This clone turned up a few times. The V gene is TRBV18, the J gene TRBJ2-7, with 12 bases matching TRBD2. After removal of 3 bases from V and 5 bases from J, the junction contained 8 bases not matched to a gene. CDR1 is KGHSH and CDR2 is LQKENI in the germline V gene. The CDR3 covers 16 residues. The CDR3, as DNA: TGTGCCAGCTCACCTCCCGGACTAGCGGGGACGAACGAGCAGTACTTC. This translates into CASSPPGLAGTNEQYF.

With respect to this clone: This CDR3 fails to terminate in the conserved phenylalanine or tryptophan, so it likely reflects a read error. This chain connects TRBV7-9 to TRBJ2-7; D ambiguous. The germline V and J ends were trimmed by 7 bases and 6 bases, with 19 bases remaining between them. CDR3 length: 14 residues. The germline V gene has CDR1 SEHNR and CDR2 FQNEAQ (reference sequence). In DNA form, the CDR3 reads TGTGCCAGCACCTTTACTTTGGAGAGTGGCGAGCAGTACTCC. This encodes CASTFTLESGEQYS.

The V and J genes are TRBV30 and TRBJ2-1; 8 bases fit TRBD2. Trimming removed 0 bases from V and 7 bases from J; junction bases left unmatched: 11. Germline V lookup: CDR1 GTSNPN, CDR2 SVGIG (reference sequence). The CDR3 contains 16 residues. The CDR3 coding sequence is TGTGCCTGGAGTGTACGTGCGGGAGGTTCGGGGAATGAGCAGTTCTTC. Encoded protein: CAWSVRAGGSGNEQFF.

The chain is built from TRBV4-3 and TRBJ2-5; 10 nucleotides match TRBD2. The CDR3 is made up of 17 amino acids. Germline CDR1 and CDR2: LGHNA and YSLEER. V trimming: 0 bases; J trimming: 5 bases; junction bases outside the gene matches: 9. The CDR3 nucleotides read TGCGCCAGCAGCCAAGATGGGCTAGCGGGAGCAGGGGAGACCCAGTACTTC. Its protein product is CASSQDGLAGAGETQYF.

The chain is built from TRBV12-5 and TRBJ2-1; possible D gene TRBD2, 6 bases. The CDR3 has 14 residues. With 1 base removed from V and 8 bases from J, the gap between germline ends came to 12 bases. Germline lookup yields CDR1 LGHNT and CDR2 FRNRAP. CDR3 DNA: TGTGCTAGTGGTTTGGGGACTATGCTCGATGAGCAGTTCTTC. It translates to CASGLGTMLDEQFF. The full variable domain, in which reference TRBV12-5 and TRBJ2-1 provide the parts outside the CDR3, is DARVTQTPRHKVTEMGQEVTMRCQPILGHNTVFWYRQTMMQGLELLAYFRNRAPLDDSGMPKDRFSAEMPDATLATLKIQPSEPRDSAVYFCASGLGTMLDEQFFGPGTRLTVL.

This clone is deemed medium-sized. V usage is TRBV10-3 and J usage is TRBJ2-7, with 9 positions matching TRBD1. Germline loops: CDR1 ENHRY, CDR2 SYGVKD. The CDR3 length is 16 residues. J was trimmed by 4 bases and V by 8 bases; bases with no gene match: 15. CDR3 sequence reads: CAILNPEGQGRYEQYF. CDR3 nucleotides: TGTGCCATCCTCAACCCCGAGGGACAGGGACGATACGAGCAGTACTTC.

CDR3 protein: CASSTGLAGPLGYEQYF. The CDR3 DNA reads TGTGCCAGCAGTACAGGACTAGCGGGACCCCTGGGGTACGAGCAGTACTTC. The V call is TRBV27, the J call TRBJ2-7; 12 nucleotides match TRBD2. CDR3 length: 17 amino acids. The junction had 12 bases not matched to a gene; V was cut back by 5 bases and J by 4 bases. From germline, CDR1 is MNHEY and CDR2 SMNVEV (reference sequence).

The V gene is TRBV6-6, the J gene TRBJ2-7; 9 bases match TRBD1. This CDR3 contains 14 residues. Germline V gives CDR1 MNHNY, CDR2 SVGAGI (reference sequence). J was trimmed by 4 bases and V by 2 bases; bases with no gene match: 3. CDR3 nucleotides: TGTGCCAGCAGTTACCGCGGGACAGGGTACGAGCAGTACTTC. Protein: CASSYRGTGYEQYF.

The rearrangement joins TRBV7-8 to TRBJ2-7; TRBD1 aligns across 10 bases. The length of the CDR3 is 14 residues. CDR1 is SGHVS, CDR2 FQNEAQ, per germline. J lost 7 bases, V lost 5 bases, and 8 bases had no gene match. The CDR3 DNA reads TGTGCCAGCAGCATCCGACAGGGGGCGGGAGAGCAGTACTTC. This gives the protein CASSIRQGAGEQYF.

There are a few counts of this clone. This chain links TRBV15 with TRBJ2-7; TRBD2 is a possible D gene (6 bases). Trimming cost V 1 base and J 4 bases, with 14 bases left between them. Germline V CDR1 and CDR2: LNHNV, YYDKDF (reference sequence). CDR3 length: 15 amino acids. The chain's CDR3 is CATSRAARERYEQYF. CDR3 bases: TGTGCCACCAGCAGAGCGGCGCGGGAAAGGTACGAGCAGTACTTC.

Concerning this clone: An end of the junction does not agree with germline; a read error may underlie this. J is TRBJ1-5 and V is TRBV7-9, with unresolved D. Germline-derived CDR1 and CDR2 are SEHNR and FQNEAQ (reference sequence). CDR3 length equals 13 residues. The CDR3 loop reads CSSSYDSHQPQHF. DNA of the CDR3: TGTTCCAGCAGCTATGATAGTCATCAGCCCCAGCATTTT.